The T cell receptor (beta chain) described here comes from a study of blood T cell repertoires in COVID-19. The data were produced by immunoSEQ multiplex PCR, yet TCRdb's version contains in-frame clones alone and is incomplete. The sample lists 250,000 to 350,000 clones, 88% occurring once. Grouping used clinical history reported by participants in a survey and questionnaire. The CDR3 extends over 15 amino acids. The V gene's germline CDR1 is SGHTA and CDR2 FQGTGA. The ends lost 5 bases at V and 9 bases at J; junction bases unmatched: 8. The V and J genes are TRBV7-3 and TRBJ2-1, with 12 bases matching TRBD2. The sequence was collected from a woman between 45 and 65 years old who had recovered from COVID-19. The material sequenced was PBMCs or T cells enriched from blood (not recorded which). The CDR3 is CASSALAGGPAEQFF. CDR3 nucleotide sequence: TGTGCCAGCAGCGCTCTAGCGGGAGGGCCTGCTGAGCAGTTCTTC.